This T cell receptor beta chain derives from a study of cytomegalovirus exposure and HLA in healthy donors. Study findings and constraints: In vitro work confirmed that a few CMV-associated chains recognize CMV antigens.

Notes on this clone: What it recognizes is unknown.

The CDR3 spans 15 residues. Trimming at V came to 5 bases and at J to 7 bases, leaving 13 bases not matched to a gene. Germline V gene sequence: CDR1 MNHEY, CDR2 SVGAGI. The method was immunoSEQ multiplex PCR; TCRdb's version includes in-frame clones alone and lacks a portion of them. The data show roughly 84,000 clones, around 90% seen once. The chain uses TRBV6-5 and TRBJ2-7; 8 positions match TRBD1. The sample taken for sequencing was PBMCs. The TCR originated in a young man in good health and CMV-seronegative. The CDR3 nucleotides read TGTGCCAGCAGTAAACTCCCGGACAGGGTGGGTGAGCAGTACTTC. Protein: CASSKLPDRVGEQYF.